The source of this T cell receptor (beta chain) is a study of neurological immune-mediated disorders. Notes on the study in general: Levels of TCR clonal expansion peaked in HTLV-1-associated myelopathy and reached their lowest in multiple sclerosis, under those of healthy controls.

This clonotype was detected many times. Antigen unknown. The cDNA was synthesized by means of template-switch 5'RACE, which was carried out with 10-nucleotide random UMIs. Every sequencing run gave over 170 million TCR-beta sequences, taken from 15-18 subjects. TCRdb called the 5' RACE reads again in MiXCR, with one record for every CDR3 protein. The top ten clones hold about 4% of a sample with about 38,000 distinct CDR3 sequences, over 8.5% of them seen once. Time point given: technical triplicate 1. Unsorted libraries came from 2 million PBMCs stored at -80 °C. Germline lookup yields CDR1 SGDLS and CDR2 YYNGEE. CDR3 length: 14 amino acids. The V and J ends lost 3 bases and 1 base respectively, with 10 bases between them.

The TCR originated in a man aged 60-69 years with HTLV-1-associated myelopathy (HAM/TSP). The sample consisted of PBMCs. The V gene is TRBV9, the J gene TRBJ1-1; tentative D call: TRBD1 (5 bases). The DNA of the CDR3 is TGTGCCAGCAGCGCACAGGAAGCGAACACTGAAGCTTTCTTT. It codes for CASSAQEANTEAFF. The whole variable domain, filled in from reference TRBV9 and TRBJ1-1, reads DSGVTQTPKHLITATGQRVTLRCSPRSGDLSVYWYQQSLDQGLQFLIQYYNGEERAKGNILERFSAQQFPDLHSELNLSSLELGDSALYFCASSAQEANTEAFFGQGTRLTVV.